This record covers a single TCR beta chain. Per the study methods: Reference gene primer amplification yielded estimated nucleated cell counts. Data came from immunoSEQ multiplex PCR; TCRdb stores just in-frame clones and leaves some out. The D gene and trimming were derived from the DNA, and the V and J assignments and clone size from that table. Of around 380,000 clones detected, approximately 77% appear once; the ten largest clones hold approximately 1%. This CDR3 is built from 14 residues. CDR1 and CDR2 (germline): SGHRS, YFSETQ. Trimming pared 4 bases from V and 2 bases from J, leaving 10 bases between. These data originate in a study of blood T cell repertoires in COVID-19. Study overall: PBMCs, B-cell-depleted T cells, or T cells were the source of the cDNA or gDNA that made up the material.

This clonotype was sampled from a human donor with acute or convalescent COVID-19. The donor label of this sample is uncertain. The V and J genes are TRBV5-1 and TRBJ2-1, with D perhaps matching TRBD1 (6 bases). The material sequenced was peripheral blood. The CDR3 loop reads CASSGGQPYNEQFF. Here the CDR3 DNA reads TGCGCCAGCAGCGGAGGACAGCCCTACAATGAGCAGTTCTTC.